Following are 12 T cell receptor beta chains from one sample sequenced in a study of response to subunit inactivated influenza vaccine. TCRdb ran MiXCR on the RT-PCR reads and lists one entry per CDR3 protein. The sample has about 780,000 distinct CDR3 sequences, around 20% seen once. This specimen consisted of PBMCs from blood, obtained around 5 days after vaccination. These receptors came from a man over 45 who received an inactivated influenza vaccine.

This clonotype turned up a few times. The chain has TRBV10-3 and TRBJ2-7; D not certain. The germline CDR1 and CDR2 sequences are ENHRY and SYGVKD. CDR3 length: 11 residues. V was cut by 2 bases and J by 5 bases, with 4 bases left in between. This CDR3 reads CAISEGNEQYF. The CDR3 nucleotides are TGTGCCATCAGTGAGGGTAACGAGCAGTACTTC.

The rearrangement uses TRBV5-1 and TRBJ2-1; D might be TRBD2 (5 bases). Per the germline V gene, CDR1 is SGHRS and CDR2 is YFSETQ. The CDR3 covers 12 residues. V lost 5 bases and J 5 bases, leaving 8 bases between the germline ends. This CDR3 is CASRDSDNEQFF. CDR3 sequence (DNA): TGCGCCAGCAGGGATAGCGACAATGAGCAGTTCTTC.

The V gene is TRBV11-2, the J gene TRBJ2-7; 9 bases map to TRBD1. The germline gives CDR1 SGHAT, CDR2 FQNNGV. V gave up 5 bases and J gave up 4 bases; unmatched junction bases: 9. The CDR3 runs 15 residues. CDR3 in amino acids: CASSPYRGLLYEQYF. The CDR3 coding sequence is TGTGCCAGCAGCCCTTACAGGGGGCTACTGTACGAGCAGTACTTC.

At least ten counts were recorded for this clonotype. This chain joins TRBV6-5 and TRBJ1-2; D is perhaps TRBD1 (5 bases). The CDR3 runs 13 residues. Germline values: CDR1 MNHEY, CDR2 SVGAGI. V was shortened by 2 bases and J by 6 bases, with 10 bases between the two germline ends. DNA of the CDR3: TGTGCCAGCAGTTACGGGACCCCGGATGGCTACACCTTC. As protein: CASSYGTPDGYTF.

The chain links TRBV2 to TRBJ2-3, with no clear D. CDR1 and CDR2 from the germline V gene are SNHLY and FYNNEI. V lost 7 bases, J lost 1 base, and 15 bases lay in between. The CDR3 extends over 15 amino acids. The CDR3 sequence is CASTRTPWGTDTQYF. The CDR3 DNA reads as TGTGCCAGCACCCGAACACCATGGGGCACAGATACGCAGTATTTT.

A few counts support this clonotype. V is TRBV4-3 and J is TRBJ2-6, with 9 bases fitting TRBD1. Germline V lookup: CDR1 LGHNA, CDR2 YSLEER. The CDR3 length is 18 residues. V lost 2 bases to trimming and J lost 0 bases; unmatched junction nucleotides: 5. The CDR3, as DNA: TGCGCCAGCAGCCAACCGGGACAGGGAATCTCTGGGGCCAACGTCCTGACTTTC. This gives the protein CASSQPGQGISGANVLTF.

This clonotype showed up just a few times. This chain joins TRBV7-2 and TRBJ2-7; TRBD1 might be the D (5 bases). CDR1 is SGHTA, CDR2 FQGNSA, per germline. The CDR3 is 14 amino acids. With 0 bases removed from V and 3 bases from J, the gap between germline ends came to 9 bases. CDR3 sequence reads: CASSLASDNYEQYF. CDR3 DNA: TGTGCCAGCAGCTTAGCGTCGGACAACTACGAGCAGTACTTC.

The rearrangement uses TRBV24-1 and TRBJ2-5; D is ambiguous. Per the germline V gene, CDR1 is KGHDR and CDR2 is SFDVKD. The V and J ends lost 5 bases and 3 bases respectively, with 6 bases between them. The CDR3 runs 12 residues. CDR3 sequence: CATSGREETQYF. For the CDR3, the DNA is TGTGCCACCAGTGGACGGGAAGAGACCCAGTACTTC.

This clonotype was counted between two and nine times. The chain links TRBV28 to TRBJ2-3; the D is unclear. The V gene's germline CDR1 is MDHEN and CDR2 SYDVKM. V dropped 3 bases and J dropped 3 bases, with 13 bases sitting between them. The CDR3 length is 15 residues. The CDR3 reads CASSLGYLRTDTQYF. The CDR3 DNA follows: TGTGCCAGCAGTTTGGGCTACTTACGGACAGATACGCAGTATTTT.

The CDR3 reads CASSSADSRFTEAFF. The CDR3 nucleotides are TGTGCCAGCAGTTCCGCGGACAGTCGTTTTACTGAAGCTTTCTTT. The chain couples TRBV6-5 to TRBJ1-1, with D tentatively TRBD1 (6 bases). CDR3 length equals 15 residues. Trimming took off 4 bases at V and 5 bases at J, with 17 bases between the two ends. Germline CDR1 and CDR2: MNHEY and SVGAGI.

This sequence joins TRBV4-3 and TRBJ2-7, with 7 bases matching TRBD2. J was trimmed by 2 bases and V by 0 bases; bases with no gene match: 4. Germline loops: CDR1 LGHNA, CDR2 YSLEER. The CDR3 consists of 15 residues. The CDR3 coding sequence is TGCGCCAGCAGCCAAGACGACAGCGGGGCCTACGAGCAGTACTTC. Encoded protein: CASSQDDSGAYEQYF.

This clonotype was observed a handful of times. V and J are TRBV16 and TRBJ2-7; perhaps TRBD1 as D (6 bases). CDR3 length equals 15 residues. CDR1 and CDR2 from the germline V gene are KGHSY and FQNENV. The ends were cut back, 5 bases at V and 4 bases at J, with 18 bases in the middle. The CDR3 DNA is TGTGCCAGCAGCAAAAATCGCGTAGGGGGATACGAGCAGTACTTC. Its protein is CASSKNRVGGYEQYF.